A selection of T cell receptor beta chains follows, all from one sample in a study of blood T cell repertoires in COVID-19. Sequencing used immunoSEQ multiplex PCR; TCRdb keeps in-frame clones, though not all of them. The data show about 220,000 clones, roughly 80% seen once. The material sequenced was PBMCs or T cells enriched from blood (not recorded which). The receptors derive from a woman in her 50s who had been exposed to COVID-19. The conserved cysteine and the conserved F or W are not part of the CDR3 here. Size is omitted from some rows. Given values are once, few, many or a class for expanded clones.

TRBJ1-3 NA TRBV3-1/TRBV3-2 ASSPTGGRNTIY
TRBJ1-6 NA TRBV19 ASSRGRGSPLH
TRBJ2-5 NA TRBV19 ASSIWSGGVETQY
TRBJ1-6 NA TRBV5-1 ASSPTGGKNNSPLH
TRBJ1-2 NA TRBV14 ASSPLDRDYGYT
TRBJ1-2 NA TRBV15 ATSVGLRGAQGYT
TRBJ1-6 NA TRBV7-9 ASSLAGANSPLH
TRBJ2-7 NA TRBV15 ATSRDSGSSVSSYEQY
TRBJ1-1 NA TRBV7-9 ASSLGSLGTEAF
TRBJ2-1 few TRBV13 ASRRSPRGANEQF
TRBJ2-7 NA TRBV19 ASSTFPGTQTYEQY
TRBJ2-2 few TRBV7-9 ASSLRTGATGELF
TRBJ1-2 NA TRBV7-7 ASSRSREVNYGYT
TRBJ1-2 NA TRBV9 ASSGGSRGGYT
TRBJ1-6 NA TRBV11-2 ASSPGTGNSPLH
TRBJ1-1 NA TRBV28 ASSFSTGTEAF
TRBJ2-4 NA TRBV4-1 ASSQELDRGGVVNIQY
TRBJ2-1 NA TRBV18 ASSPRRQSGRYNEQF
TRBJ1-3 NA TRBV7-2 ASSLRQGKSSGNTIY
TRBJ2-7 NA TRBV11-2 ASSFAGTGKLYEQY
TRBJ1-1 NA TRBV10-3 AISDRVKMGNTEAF
TRBJ2-7 once TRBV19 ASSGDRGRYEQY
TRBJ1-3 NA TRBV19 ASSPWGFRDIGNTIY
TRBJ2-5 NA TRBV10-2 ASSVGGQGTQY
TRBJ1-5 NA TRBV5-8 ASSLVTGPYSNQPQH
TRBJ2-2 NA TRBV11-2 ASSLRLAGGTGELF
TRBJ1-1 NA TRBV20-1 SASTRGNTEAF
TRBJ2-1 NA TRBV19 ASSVWGGLKF
TRBJ1-2 NA TRBV5-4 ASSLAWGLGDYGYT
TRBJ2-3 NA TRBV5-1 ASSAYWFSTDTQY
TRBJ2-1 few TRBV11-2 ASSLDPQPYNEQF
TRBJ1-3 NA TRBV5-6 ASSLRGHWNTIY
TRBJ2-7 few TRBV7-2 ASSSTRYEQY
TRBJ2-7 NA TRBV27 ASSLRQGLSYEQY
TRBJ1-2 NA TRBV9 ASSASSEAYGYT
TRBJ2-3 NA TRBV7-2 ASSPRRARQGGDTQY
TRBJ1-6 few TRBV10-2 ASSGDRVNSPLH
TRBJ1-1 NA TRBV18 ASSPRQLQNTEAF
TRBJ2-7 NA TRBV28 ASSLASGGDYEQY
TRBJ2-2 NA TRBV5-4 ASSLGGTGELF
TRBJ2-3 NA TRBV27 ASSRTGGPGDTQY
TRBJ1-1 many TRBV27 ASSPRTGVNTEAF
TRBJ1-2 NA TRBV18 ASSEDRGLVYGYT
TRBJ1-2 NA TRBV9 ASSVGGVWRDYGYT
TRBJ1-6 NA TRBV2 ASNDISGSPLH
TRBJ2-3 NA TRBV15 ATSRDRGGGSDTQY